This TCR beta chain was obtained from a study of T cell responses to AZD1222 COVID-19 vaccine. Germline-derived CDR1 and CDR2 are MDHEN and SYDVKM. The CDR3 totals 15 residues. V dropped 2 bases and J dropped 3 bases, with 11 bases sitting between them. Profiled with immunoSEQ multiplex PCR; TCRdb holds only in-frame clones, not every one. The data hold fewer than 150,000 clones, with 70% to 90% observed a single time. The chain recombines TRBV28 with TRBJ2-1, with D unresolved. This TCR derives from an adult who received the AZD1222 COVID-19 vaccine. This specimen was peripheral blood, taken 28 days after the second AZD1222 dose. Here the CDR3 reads CASSLPGGNYNEQFF. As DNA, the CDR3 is TGTGCCAGCAGTTTACCAGGTGGTAACTACAATGAGCAGTTCTTC.